The T cell receptor beta chain described here comes from a study of blood T cell repertoires in COVID-19. The protocol was immunoSEQ multiplex PCR, while the TCRdb copy is restricted to in-frame clones and leaves out a portion. The table includes 60,000 to 95,000 clones, roughly 90% detected once. The CDR3 spans 13 residues. Deletions cut 2 bases from V and 4 bases from J, with 7 bases between. CDR1 is SGHNT, CDR2 YYREEE, per germline (reference sequence). The sample taken for sequencing was peripheral blood. The sequence derives from a woman older than 75 with active or convalescent COVID-19. The chain employs TRBV5-4 and TRBJ1-5; a possible D gene is TRBD1 (5 bases). CDR3 in amino acids: CASSFDRNQPQHF. Written as DNA, the CDR3 is TGTGCCAGCAGCTTCGACAGAAATCAGCCCCAGCATTTT.